This T cell receptor (beta chain) is drawn from a study of a mutant IDH1 vaccine in newly diagnosed glioma. Study-level information: Radiotherapy alone preceded vaccination by 4-6 weeks; alternatively, vaccination started with temozolomide cycles.

Clones were read by immunoSEQ multiplex PCR, and TCRdb kept only the in-frame ones, dropping some. The table records about 60,000 clones, roughly 80% of them present only once. The ends lost 4 bases at V and 1 base at J; junction bases unmatched: 16. Germline CDR1 is SGHAT and CDR2 is FQDESV (reference sequence). This CDR3 is built from 19 residues. Specified time point: week 5, during vaccination. Alongside topical imiquimod, each dose of vaccine comprised 300 ug of mutant IDH1 20-mer peptide. For this clone: Its antigen is still unknown.

This TCR was recovered from a woman aged 45 to 65 with glioma. Here the sequenced sample was PBMCs, taken from a glioma patient whose treatment included an IDH1 peptide vaccine. This rearrangement joins TRBV11-1 to TRBJ2-5; TRBD1 aligns across 9 bases. CDR3 in amino acids: CASSSIGVGQGLGQETQYF. The CDR3 coding sequence is TGTGCCAGCAGCTCAATAGGGGTAGGACAGGGGCTCGGCCAAGAGACCCAGTACTTC.